This record concerns one T cell receptor beta chain sequence. The antigen it recognizes is unknown. It has no much larger one-base neighbor in the sample; base qualities were not kept. These data come from a study of T-cell memory formation after mild COVID-19 (dated by TCRdb to the early 2020s). The study in broad terms: TCR sequence clusters from the two donors were found to be largely donor specific. Longitudinal TCRalpha and TCRbeta repertoire sequencing tracked T-cell clones expanding and contracting after mild COVID-19 in a couple of donors. The cohort comprised two young, previously healthy adult volunteers, one female and one male.

What the work shows at the level of the full study, not this receptor alone: The study covered only a couple of mild cases, and larger cohorts including severe cases with pre-infection samples were considered necessary. Clones contracting from day 15 to 85 had balanced CD4/CD8 phenotypes, while a second wave expanding from day 15 to 37 was biased towards CD4+. Contracting CD4+ clones were located mainly in the CM and EM memory subsets, whereas CD8+ clones were found to be enriched in EMRA. Whether the second-wave clones peaking on day 37 were SARS-CoV-2 specific was not confirmed. Some responding clones were detected in pre-infection memory, which suggested that pre-existing cross-reactive memory T cells had joined the SARS-CoV-2 response.

Ficoll-Paque density gradient centrifugation was the method used to isolate PBMCs. Sequenced on an Illumina NovaSeq 6000. Using 5'RACE with constant-segment primers, TCRalpha and TCRbeta cDNA libraries were constructed, with sample barcodes and unique molecular identifiers added in the process. RNA was extracted from every sample with Trizol reagent. Libraries were amplified in two PCR steps, with a second sample barcode and Illumina TruSeq adapters added in the second step. The libraries were sequenced on an Illumina NovaSeq using 2 x 150 bp paired-end reads. Processing in the source paper ran as follows. With migec v1.2.7, reads were demultiplexed and then collapsed into UMI-guided consensus sequences. With mixcr v2.1.11, UMI consensuses were aligned to TRA and TRB V and J templates and assembled into clonotypes. A clonotype was counted as expanded or contracted only when both edgeR and NoisET called the clonotype significant, with the noise models trained on biological replicates. For edgeR calls, the thresholds were a false discovery rate-adjusted p below 0.01 and a log2 fold-change of 1. PCA with hierarchical clustering of max-normalized trajectories of the 1000 most abundant clonotypes was used as exploratory dynamics analysis. The CD4 or CD8 phenotype of responding clones was assigned using the separately sequenced CD4+ and CD8+ repertoires. The public sequencing data were trimmed at Q25 with fastp and processed into clonotypes with MiXCR by TCRdb, which kept only in-frame beta chains. Each CDR3 protein gets just one entry, which takes the most common genes and DNA from the rows behind it. The authors' filters were not applied to this entry. Here the sample has a few hundred thousand distinct CDR3 sequences; about 24% occur a single time. The ten largest clones represent roughly 8.7% of the sample.

V is cut by 5 bases and J by 2 bases, and the space between the germline ends is 18 bases. CDR1 DFQATT and CDR2 SNEGSKA were looked up in the germline V gene (reference sequence). Reading from cysteine to phenylalanine, the CDR3 counts 15 amino acids. Here the CDR3 DNA is all that survives: 45 bases in frame from base 1. This clonotype was sampled from an adult woman who had mild COVID-19 (a few samples of this study predate the infection). The sample titles of this study are shuffled in the database, so cell type and time point are left out; the donor was told from shared clones. Recombination connected TRBV20-1 to TRBJ2-5, with the D call tentatively TRBD1 or TRBD2, each fitting 5 bases. Sequenced input: PBMCs or a T cell subset sorted from them (not recorded which). The CDR3 has the sequence CSAHSTGTLQETQYF. The sequence in DNA is TGCAGTGCTCACTCGACGGGGACCCTACAAGAGACCCAGTACTTC.